The 13 T cell receptor beta chains reported below all come from one sample, sequenced in a study of blood T cell repertoires in COVID-19. TCRdb's copy holds only in-frame clones and misses some; the assay was immunoSEQ multiplex PCR. The sample has about 220,000 clones, 75% to 90% seen once; the top ten hold approximately 5.4%. Material for sequencing was peripheral blood. The receptors originated from a human donor in a cohort sampled during active COVID-19.

The J gene is TRBJ2-6, the V gene TRBV19; TRBD2 aligns across 16 bases. The germline V gene has CDR1 LNHDA and CDR2 SQIVND (reference sequence). J was trimmed by 4 bases and V by 0 bases; bases with no gene match: 9. The CDR3 length is 21 residues. CDR3 sequence: CASSIDPGLAGGPSGANVLTF. In DNA form, the CDR3 reads TGTGCCAGTAGTATAGATCCGGGACTAGCGGGAGGGCCGTCCGGGGCCAACGTCCTGACTTTC.

The chain uses TRBV28 and TRBJ1-1; D is perhaps TRBD1 (6 bases). This CDR3 has 14 amino acids. Germline values: CDR1 MDHEN, CDR2 SYDVKM. The V and J ends lost 10 bases and 4 bases respectively, with 19 bases between them. CDR3 bases: TGTGCCACCGAGGGGGGGATTAGGGTCACTGAAGCTTTCTTT. Translation gives CATEGGIRVTEAFF.

The count of this clone is one. The rearrangement links TRBV10-3 to TRBJ1-2; 7 nucleotides match TRBD1. CDR3 length: 13 residues. Germline V gene data show CDR1 as ENHRY and CDR2 as SYGVKD. Losses at the gene ends were 5 bases for V and 9 bases for J; bases not matched to a gene: 9. The CDR3 nucleotides read TGTGCCATCAGTACAAGCGACAGGGAAAGCTACACCTTC. Protein: CAISTSDRESYTF.

This chain connects TRBV7-2 to TRBJ2-7; 9 bases are a match to TRBD2. Trimming at V came to 2 bases and at J to 3 bases, leaving 17 bases not matched to a gene. The CDR3 contains 19 residues. Germline assignment: CDR1 SGHTA and CDR2 FQGNSA. CDR3 loop: CASSLKGSGRALIIYEQYF. Here the CDR3 DNA reads TGTGCCAGCAGCTTAAAGGGTAGCGGGAGAGCACTTATAATCTACGAGCAGTACTTC.

This rearrangement joins TRBV7-3 to TRBJ1-6, with D perhaps TRBD1 (5 bases). CDR1 and CDR2 from the germline V gene are SGHTA and FQGTGA. The CDR3 loop spans 14 amino acids. V lost 5 bases, J lost 7 bases, and 12 bases lay in between. The CDR3 spells CASSRTGGNSPLHF. The CDR3 bases are TGTGCCAGCAGCCGGACGGGGGGGAATTCACCCCTCCACTTT.

The V and J genes are TRBV18 and TRBJ1-4, with D possibly matching TRBD1 (6 bases). V gave up 4 bases and J gave up 8 bases, with 17 bases separating them. Germline lookup yields CDR1 KGHSH and CDR2 LQKENI. There are 15 residues in the CDR3. CDR3 in DNA: TGTGCCAGCTCACAATCTCCAGGGGTCGGGGAAAAACTGTTTTTT. This codes for CASSQSPGVGEKLFF.

V and J are TRBV20-1 and TRBJ1-5, with D maybe TRBD1 (5 bases). Germline CDR1 and CDR2: DFQATT and SNEGSKA (reference sequence). Trimming took 3 bases from V and 7 from J, leaving 10 bases between them. The CDR3 has 12 amino acids. CDR3 sequence: CSASRQGQPQHF. CDR3 bases: TGCAGTGCTAGTAGGCAGGGCCAGCCCCAGCATTTT.

This rearrangement joins TRBV28 to TRBJ2-7, with 11 bases fitting TRBD2. Germline V gene sequence: CDR1 MDHEN, CDR2 SYDVKM. This CDR3 spans 15 amino acids. V shed 6 bases, J shed 2 bases, and the junction held 6 bases outside the gene matches. The CDR3 nucleotides are TGTGCCAGCAGGTTAGGACTAGCGGGTGCCTACGAGCAGTACTTC. It specifies CASRLGLAGAYEQYF.

The chain uses TRBV30 and TRBJ1-3; 8 bases are shared with TRBD1. The CDR3 runs 13 residues. V shed 5 bases, J shed 1 base, and the junction held 1 base outside the gene matches. Germline-derived CDR1 and CDR2 are GTSNPN and SVGIG (reference sequence). The CDR3 reads CAWDRGSGNTIYF. The CDR3, as DNA: TGTGCCTGGGACAGGGGATCTGGAAACACCATATATTTT. Full variable domain (remainder filled in from reference TRBV30 and TRBJ1-3): SQTIHQWPATLVQPVGSPLSLECTVEGTSNPNLYWYRQAAGRGLQLLFYSVGIGQISSEVPQNLSASRPQDRQFILSSKKLLLSDSGFYLCAWDRGSGNTIYFGEGSWLTVV.

This sequence joins TRBV5-5 and TRBJ1-1, with 9 bases fitting TRBD1. The CDR3 length is 19 residues. The V gene's germline CDR1 is SGHKS and CDR2 YYEKEE (reference sequence). With 4 bases clipped from V and 2 bases from J, the junction kept 18 bases outside the gene matches. CDR3 sequence: CASSRRGPGQGLFNTEAFF. CDR3 nucleotide sequence: TGTGCCAGCAGCAGAAGAGGCCCGGGACAGGGACTCTTTAACACTGAAGCTTTCTTT.

The chain recombines TRBV15 with TRBJ2-7; 10 bases map to TRBD1. The CDR3 spans 15 residues. The ends lost 5 bases at V and 3 bases at J; junction bases unmatched: 7. CDR1 LNHNV and CDR2 YYDKDF come from the germline V gene (reference sequence). CDR3 sequence: CATSGTGTGDYEQYF. In nucleotides, the CDR3 is TGTGCCACCAGCGGGACCGGGACAGGGGACTACGAGCAGTACTTC. The full variable domain, its missing parts supplied by reference TRBV15 and TRBJ2-7, is DAMVIQNPRYQVTQFGKPVTLSCSQTLNHNVMYWYQQKSSQAPKLLFHYYDKDFNNEADTPDNFQSRRPNTSFCFLDIRSPGLGDTAMYLCATSGTGTGDYEQYFGPGTRLTVT.

This clone was seen only once. The rearrangement uses TRBV5-1 and TRBJ1-1; 11 bases line up with TRBD1. Per germline, CDR1 SGHRS and CDR2 YFSETQ. This CDR3 is 17 amino acids long. The V segment lost 4 bases and the J segment 1 base; nucleotides outside the gene matches: 9. CDR3 amino acids: CASSPGQGGLWNTEAFF. CDR3 DNA: TGCGCCAGCAGCCCGGGACAGGGGGGATTGTGGAACACTGAAGCTTTCTTT.

The chain uses TRBV5-4 and TRBJ1-2; the D is unclear. CDR1 SGHNT and CDR2 YYREEE come from the germline V gene (reference sequence). The CDR3 spans 13 residues. The germline V and J ends were trimmed by 0 bases and 7 bases, with 10 bases remaining between them. The CDR3 sequence is CASSLARSAGYTF. The DNA of the CDR3 is TGTGCCAGCAGCTTGGCACGGTCCGCTGGCTACACCTTC.